This section outlines one T cell receptor (beta chain) sequence together with its context. Its target is unknown. This specimen comes from a study of blood T cells in healthy people across ages. Looking at the study overall: Capture by template switching was about one barcoded beta molecule per two T cells. General study findings and limits: With age, beta diversity per million T cells declined roughly linearly, significantly by 35 to 40. Naive CD4+ cells and diversity were both higher in long-lived donors than in aged donors.

Using a J-beta primer mix together with a sample-barcoded 5' primer, a second PCR was run for 7 to 11 cycles. Template switching added a 12-random-nucleotide identifier to every cDNA molecule. TCRdb re-derived calls from the 5' RACE reads in MiXCR, one entry per CDR3 protein. The repertoire has about 400,000 distinct CDR3 sequences, approximately 47% of them found once; the top ten carry under 65%. This CDR3 spans 14 amino acids. CDR1 and CDR2 from the germline V gene are LGHNT and FRNRAP. The receptor was isolated from a man aged 55 to 70 in good health. The sample taken for sequencing was blood. The chain employs TRBV12-5 and TRBJ2-3, with 11 bases identical to TRBD2. The CDR3 loop is CASGLAGLSDTQYF. CDR3 nucleotide sequence: TGTGCGAGCGGACTAGCGGGTCTCTCAGATACGCAGTATTTT.